Each of the 10 T cell receptor beta chains below was sequenced from the same sample in a study of vaccination and CD4 T cells after COVID-19. With the Oncomine TCR Beta short-read assay, DNA from cultured CD4+ T cells was sequenced. TCRdb recomputed calls from the PCR reads with MiXCR, one row per CDR3 protein. The table has about 10,000 distinct CDR3 sequences, roughly 26% seen once. Antigen specificity for these receptors is unknown. Treatment specified: roughly nine-day PBMC culture with coronavirus spike peptide pools or control peptides (ViraFEST assay). The material sequenced was CD4+ T cells from blood, cultured in vitro, taken after SARS-CoV-2 vaccination. Source of these receptors: a human donor who had recovered from COVID-19.

Here the CDR3 reads CSAGGANSNIQYF. CDR3 coding DNA: TGCAGCGCTGGAGGAGCCAATTCAAACATTCAGTACTTC. The chain links TRBV29-1 to TRBJ2-4; TRBD2 might be the D (5 bases). The V and J ends lost 7 bases and 6 bases respectively, with 16 bases between them. This CDR3 contains 13 residues. Germline lookup yields CDR1 SQVTM and CDR2 ANQGSEA. The full variable domain, in which reference TRBV29-1 and TRBJ2-4 provide the parts outside the CDR3, is SAVISQKPSRDICQRGTSLTIQCQVDSQVTMMFWYRQQPGQSLTLIATANQGSEATYESGFVIDKFPISRPNLTFSTLTVSNMSPEDSSIYLCSAGGANSNIQYFGAGTRLSVL.

This clonotype was detected a few times. V and J are TRBV7-2 and TRBJ2-7; D might be TRBD2 (5 bases). The CDR3 loop spans 14 amino acids. CDR1 is SGHTA and CDR2 is FQGNSA in the germline V gene. The ends were cut back, 5 bases at V and 7 bases at J, with 18 bases in the middle. CDR3 sequence (DNA): TGTGCCAGCAGCCTCCCCGGGGTACTGAAAGAGCAGTACTTC. This codes for CASSLPGVLKEQYF.

This clonotype was counted only a few times. J is TRBJ1-2 and V is TRBV27; the match to TRBD1 covers 11 bases. The CDR3 has 14 amino acids. From germline, CDR1 is MNHEY and CDR2 SMNVEV (reference sequence). V shed 6 bases and J 8 bases; nucleotides not matched to a gene: 8. For the CDR3, the DNA is TGTGCCAGCAGGACGGACAGGGGGCCTCTCGGCTACACCTTC. Residues: CASRTDRGPLGYTF.

By frequency in the sample, this clonotype is medium-sized. J is TRBJ2-7 and V is TRBV7-2; D perhaps matches TRBD2 (6 bases). CDR1 SGHTA and CDR2 FQGNSA come from the germline V gene. The V and J ends lost 5 bases and 9 bases respectively, with 14 bases between them. The CDR3 contains 12 residues. The CDR3 here is CASSQMGLVQYF. CDR3 sequence (DNA): TGTGCCAGCAGCCAAATGGGACTCGTGCAGTACTTC.

The genes are TRBV7-9 and TRBJ1-6; D remains ambiguous. This CDR3 has 14 residues. The germline V and J ends were trimmed by 1 base and 6 bases, with 7 bases remaining between them. Germline V gene sequence: CDR1 SEHNR, CDR2 FQNEAQ (reference sequence). CDR3 sequence reads: CASSLDSLNSPLHF. The CDR3, as DNA: TGTGCCAGCAGCTTAGACAGTCTTAATTCACCCCTCCACTTT.

This clonotype was seen a few times. The rearrangement links TRBV24-1 to TRBJ2-1; D may be TRBD1 (6 bases). CDR3 length: 16 amino acids. Trimming pared 5 bases from V and 2 bases from J, leaving 15 bases between. CDR1 KGHDR and CDR2 SFDVKD come from the germline V gene. Here the CDR3 reads CATSANSGVTYNEQFF. CDR3 nucleotides: TGTGCCACCAGTGCTAATTCAGGGGTTACCTACAATGAGCAGTTCTTC.

There are a few counts of this clonotype. The rearrangement uses TRBV19 and TRBJ1-5; 8 bases match TRBD1. J lost 4 bases, V lost 3 bases, and 8 bases had no gene match. CDR3 length: 16 residues. Germline V CDR1 and CDR2: LNHDA, SQIVND (reference sequence). CDR3 sequence reads: CASSIGPGGPNQPQHF. For the CDR3, the DNA is TGTGCCAGTAGTATTGGGCCAGGGGGCCCTAATCAGCCCCAGCATTTT.

Concerning this clonotype: Sequence at one end of the junction differs from germline and may be a read error. The V call is TRBV14, the J call TRBJ1-2; D is uncertain. The CDR3 is 12 residues long. The germline gives CDR1 SGHDN, CDR2 FVKESK. DNA for the CDR3: TGTGCCAGCAGCAAAGAAGCTTATGGCTACACCTTC. Protein: CASSKEAYGYTF.

The gene calls are TRBV2 and TRBJ1-5, with a possible D match to TRBD1 (5 bases). The V end lost 4 bases, the J end lost 7 bases, and 11 bases lay between the germline ends. This CDR3 region has 13 residues. Germline assignment: CDR1 SNHLY and CDR2 FYNNEI. The DNA of the CDR3 is TGTGCCAGCAGTGTAGTCCAGGGCCAGCCCCAGCATTTT. It encodes CASSVVQGQPQHF. Filled out from reference TRBV2 and TRBJ1-5, the complete variable domain reads EPEVTQTPSHQVTQMGQEVILRCVPISNHLYFYWYRQILGQKVEFLVSFYNNEISEKSEIFDDQFSVERPDGSNFTLKIRSTKLEDSAMYFCASSVVQGQPQHFGDGTRLSIL.

The chain employs TRBV10-1 and TRBJ2-1; either TRBD1 or TRBD2 may supply D (5 bases each). The CDR3 consists of 14 residues. V lost 0 bases and J 5 bases, leaving 8 bases between the germline ends. From germline, CDR1 is WNHNN and CDR2 SYGVQD (reference sequence). The CDR3 region has the DNA TGCGCCAGCAGTGAGTCCGGGGCGGACAATGAGCAGTTCTTC. It encodes CASSESGADNEQFF.